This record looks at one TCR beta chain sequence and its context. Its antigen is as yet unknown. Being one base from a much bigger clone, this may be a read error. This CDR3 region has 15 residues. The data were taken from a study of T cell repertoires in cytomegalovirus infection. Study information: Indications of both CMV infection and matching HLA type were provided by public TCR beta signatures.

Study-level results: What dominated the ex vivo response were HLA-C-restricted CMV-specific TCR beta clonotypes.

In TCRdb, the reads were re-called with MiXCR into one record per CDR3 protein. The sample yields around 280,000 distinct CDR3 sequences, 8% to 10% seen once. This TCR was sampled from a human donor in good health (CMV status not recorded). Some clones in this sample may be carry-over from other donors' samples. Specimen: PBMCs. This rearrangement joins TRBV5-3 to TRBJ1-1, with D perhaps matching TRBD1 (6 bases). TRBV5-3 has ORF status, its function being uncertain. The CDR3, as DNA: TGTGCCAGCAGCTTCGGGGGGACCCGGGACACTGAAGCTCTCTTT. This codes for CASSFGGTRDTEALF.